Shown below are 23 T cell receptor beta chains from a single sample sequenced in a study of blood T cell repertoires in COVID-19. Only in-frame clones appear in the TCRdb table, and some are missing; sequencing was by immunoSEQ multiplex PCR. The sample carries 250,000 to 350,000 clones, around 89% recorded once. The material sequenced was PBMCs or T cells enriched from blood (not recorded which). The receptors were sampled from a woman under 30 with acute COVID-19.

This clone was seen once. V and J are TRBV25-1 and TRBJ1-1; no definite D call. This CDR3 is 15 amino acids long. Trimming took off 1 base at V and 0 bases at J, with 9 bases between the two ends. Germline assignment: CDR1 MGHDK and CDR2 SYGVNS. The CDR3 reads CASSEWRGVNTEAFF. In DNA form, the CDR3 reads TGTGCCAGCAGTGAATGGCGAGGAGTGAACACTGAAGCTTTCTTT.

The CDR3 protein is CASSQDGGGSLIDTQYF. CDR3 nucleotides: TGTGCCAGCAGCCAAGATGGTGGCGGGAGTCTGATTGATACGCAGTATTTT. V is TRBV4-2 and J is TRBJ2-3; 7 nucleotides align to TRBD2. The CDR3 totals 17 residues. V shed 0 bases and J 6 bases; nucleotides not matched to a gene: 12. The germline V gene encodes CDR1 LGHNA and CDR2 YNFKEQ.

In nucleotides, the CDR3 is TGTGCCAGCAGGCCCGGGACTGACCGCTATGGCTACACCTTC. Translated, it gives CASRPGTDRYGYTF. The V gene is TRBV7-2, the J gene TRBJ1-2; the D gene is possibly TRBD1 (5 bases). The CDR3 length is 14 residues. Trimming shortened V by 6 bases and J by 4 bases, and 15 bases separated the two germline ends. Looked up from germline, CDR1 is SGHTA and CDR2 is FQGNSA.

V usage is TRBV9 and J usage is TRBJ2-2, with 7 positions matching TRBD1. V lost 3 bases to trimming and J lost 9 bases; unmatched junction nucleotides: 8. Germline values: CDR1 SGDLS, CDR2 YYNGEE. This CDR3 comprises 14 residues. The CDR3 loop is CASSGRQGWRELFF. The CDR3 DNA reads TGTGCCAGCAGCGGGAGACAGGGTTGGAGGGAGCTGTTTTTT.

The rearrangement joins TRBV28 to TRBJ2-5; 9 bases fit TRBD1. The CDR3 has 14 amino acids. Germline V CDR1 and CDR2: MDHEN, SYDVKM. Trimming took 5 bases from V and 4 from J; bases not matched to a gene: 5. In nucleotides, the CDR3 is TGTGCCAGCAGTCCAGGGACAGGGATAGAGACCCAGTACTTC. Its translation: CASSPGTGIETQYF.

This chain links TRBV11-2 with TRBJ2-7, with D perhaps TRBD1 (6 bases). Looked up from germline, CDR1 is SGHAT and CDR2 is FQNNGV. The CDR3 is made up of 15 amino acids. The V and J ends lost 3 bases and 2 bases respectively, with 14 bases between them. CDR3 amino acids: CASSLQRTAAYEQYF. In DNA form, the CDR3 reads TGTGCCAGCAGCTTGCAAAGGACAGCCGCCTACGAGCAGTACTTC.

The rearrangement joins TRBV5-6 to TRBJ2-2; no definite D call. The CDR3 is made up of 12 amino acids. The germline gives CDR1 SGHDT, CDR2 YYEEEE. The V and J ends lost 0 bases and 8 bases respectively, with 5 bases between them. The CDR3 is CASSLAEGELFF. DNA of the CDR3: TGTGCCAGCAGCTTGGCCGAGGGGGAGCTGTTTTTT.

The chain combines TRBV27 with TRBJ2-4; 8 positions match TRBD1. The CDR3 covers 16 residues. The V gene end was trimmed by 1 base and the J gene end by 1 base; junction bases not matched to a gene: 3. From germline, CDR1 is MNHEY and CDR2 SMNVEV (reference sequence). For the CDR3, the DNA is TGTGCCAGCAGTTTATACAGGGGGGAGGCCAAAAACATTCAGTACTTC. Its translation: CASSLYRGEAKNIQYF.

The genes are TRBV7-2 and TRBJ1-2, with no clear D. Trimming cost V 4 bases and J 2 bases, with 5 bases left between them. Per germline, CDR1 SGHTA and CDR2 FQGNSA. The CDR3 totals 12 residues. CDR3: CASSSPNYGYTF. DNA of the CDR3: TGTGCCAGCAGCTCCCCGAACTATGGCTACACCTTC.

V gene TRBV4-1 combines with J gene TRBJ2-7, with a tentative D call TRBD2 (6 bases). The germline V and J ends were trimmed by 0 bases and 2 bases, with 20 bases remaining between them. CDR1 MGHRA and CDR2 YSYEKL come from the germline V gene. This CDR3 comprises 18 residues. CDR3 loop: CASSQEGLRRERPYEQYF. The CDR3 bases are TGCGCCAGCAGCCAAGAGGGGTTGAGGAGGGAACGACCCTACGAGCAGTACTTC.

This chain connects TRBV7-2 to TRBJ1-1; D perhaps matches TRBD1 (6 bases). Trimming removed 5 bases at V and 2 bases at J, with 12 bases between. Germline V gene data show CDR1 as SGHTA and CDR2 as FQGNSA. The CDR3 sequence is 14 residues long. The CDR3 DNA sequence: TGTGCCAGCAGCCCGAACAGGGTAAACACTGAAGCTTTCTTT. Its protein product is CASSPNRVNTEAFF.

The chain links TRBV7-6 to TRBJ1-1, with D hard to call. This CDR3 comprises 14 residues. The germline CDR1 and CDR2 sequences are SGHVS and FNYEAQ. The V end lost 0 bases, the J end lost 7 bases, and 12 bases lay between the germline ends. The CDR3 loop reads CASSLALRPGEAFF. CDR3 DNA: TGTGCCAGCAGCTTAGCTCTAAGACCGGGTGAAGCTTTCTTT.

In its sample, this clone was seen once. The V gene is TRBV27, the J gene TRBJ2-7, with D tentatively TRBD2 (6 bases). The CDR3 covers 16 residues. Per the germline V gene, CDR1 is MNHEY and CDR2 is SMNVEV (reference sequence). Trimming took off 5 bases at V and 0 bases at J, with 17 bases between the two ends. Here the CDR3 DNA reads TGTGCCAGCAGTCTATACCAGGACGGGGGCTCCTACGAGCAGTACTTC. This gives the protein CASSLYQDGGSYEQYF.

This chain joins TRBV6-5 and TRBJ2-7, with TRBD1 identical over 9 bases. The trim removed 10 bases at V and 6 bases at J, leaving 13 bases unmatched. The CDR3 runs 14 residues. Germline V gene data show CDR1 as MNHEY and CDR2 as SVGAGI. The CDR3 DNA reads as TGTGCCACTACCGGAACAGGGGGCATAGCCGAGCAGTACTTC. It is translated as CATTGTGGIAEQYF.

The V and J genes are TRBV28 and TRBJ1-5; tentatively, D is TRBD1 (6 bases). CDR1 is MDHEN and CDR2 is SYDVKM in the germline V gene. The CDR3 spans 13 residues. The V end was cut by 8 bases, the J end by 11 bases, with 19 bases between. CDR3 protein: CASLRTVGVTQHF. The CDR3 nucleotides read TGTGCCAGCCTTAGGACAGTCGGTGTAACCCAGCATTTT.

V usage is TRBV2 and J usage is TRBJ2-6, with a tentative D call TRBD1 (5 bases). V was cut by 6 bases and J by 2 bases, with 11 bases left in between. This CDR3 is 15 amino acids long. Germline values: CDR1 SNHLY, CDR2 FYNNEI. Written as DNA, the CDR3 is TGTGCCAGCAGGTTGACAGTGGCTGGGGCCAACGTCCTGACTTTC. This encodes CASRLTVAGANVLTF.

The rearrangement joins TRBV28 to TRBJ2-7, with D unresolved. This CDR3 comprises 14 residues. The germline CDR1 and CDR2 sequences are MDHEN and SYDVKM. Trimming cost V 2 bases and J 6 bases, with 14 bases left between them. Here the CDR3 DNA reads TGTGCCAGCAGTTTAGCGGCTGAAATACGCGAGCAGTACTTC. It encodes CASSLAAEIREQYF.

This chain uses TRBV4-1 with TRBJ2-7; a possible D gene is TRBD1 (6 bases). The V gene's germline CDR1 is MGHRA and CDR2 YSYEKL. This CDR3 region has 13 residues. V dropped 9 bases and J dropped 6 bases, with 18 bases sitting between them. CDR3: CASSRDTFFEQYF. CDR3 coding DNA: TGCGCCAGTTCACGGGACACGTTCTTCGAGCAGTACTTC.

The CDR3 DNA follows: TGTGCCAGCAGTTGGGACAGGGCCGGGGGCTACACCTTC. Translation gives CASSWDRAGGYTF. The chain uses TRBV2 and TRBJ1-2; 9 nucleotides match TRBD1. Germline V lookup: CDR1 SNHLY, CDR2 FYNNEI. CDR3 length equals 13 residues. The V segment lost 5 bases and the J segment 8 bases; nucleotides outside the gene matches: 6.

This chain links TRBV7-2 with TRBJ2-1; a weak D match, TRBD1 (5 bases). Per germline, CDR1 SGHTA and CDR2 FQGNSA. Deletions cut 6 bases from V and 10 bases from J, with 16 bases between. The CDR3 has 13 residues. CDR3 DNA sequence: TGTGCCAGCAGTCAAGCAGGGTTTCAGGAGCAGTTCTTC. It translates to CASSQAGFQEQFF.

This chain links TRBV28 with TRBJ1-1; a weak D match, TRBD1 (6 bases). Per germline, CDR1 MDHEN and CDR2 SYDVKM. V gave up 10 bases and J gave up 1 base, with 22 bases separating them. CDR3 size: 16 residues. The CDR3 nucleotides read TGTGCCACCTTAGGCACCCGGGACACCGGGAACACTGAAGCTTTCTTT. Translated, it gives CATLGTRDTGNTEAFF.

This clone was seen only once. V usage is TRBV28 and J usage is TRBJ2-1; TRBD2 agrees at 10 bases. Germline CDR1 is MDHEN and CDR2 is SYDVKM. V lost 8 bases, J lost 8 bases, and 12 bases stayed unmatched. The CDR3 spans 15 residues. The CDR3 region is CASARGVAGGDEQFF. The CDR3 DNA reads as TGTGCCAGCGCCCGAGGGGTAGCGGGAGGCGATGAGCAGTTCTTC.

The V call is TRBV24-1, the J call TRBJ2-2; unclear D gene. The CDR3 totals 13 residues. Germline V gene data show CDR1 as KGHDR and CDR2 as SFDVKD. V lost 4 bases to trimming and J lost 5 bases, with 7 bases between them. The CDR3 DNA follows: TGTGCCACCAGTGACTCTAGAACCGGGGAGCTGTTTTTT. It codes for CATSDSRTGELFF.